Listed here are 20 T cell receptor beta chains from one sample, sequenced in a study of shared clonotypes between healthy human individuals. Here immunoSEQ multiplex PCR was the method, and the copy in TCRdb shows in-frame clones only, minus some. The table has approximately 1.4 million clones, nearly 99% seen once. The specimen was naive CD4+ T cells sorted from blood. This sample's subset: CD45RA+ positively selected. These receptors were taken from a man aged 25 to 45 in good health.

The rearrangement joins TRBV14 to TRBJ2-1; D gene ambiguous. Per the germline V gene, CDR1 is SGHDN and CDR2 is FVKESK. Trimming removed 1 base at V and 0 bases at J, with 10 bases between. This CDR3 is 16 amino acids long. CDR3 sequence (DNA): TGTGCCAGCAGCCAAGTTTGGGCAGGCTCCTACAATGAGCAGTTCTTC. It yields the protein CASSQVWAGSYNEQFF.

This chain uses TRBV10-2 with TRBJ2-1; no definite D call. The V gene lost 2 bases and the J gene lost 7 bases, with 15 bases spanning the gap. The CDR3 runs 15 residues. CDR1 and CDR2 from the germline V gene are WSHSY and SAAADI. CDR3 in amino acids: CASSEHPIGPNEQFF. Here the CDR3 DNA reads TGCGCCAGCAGTGAGCACCCGATCGGTCCGAATGAGCAGTTCTTC.

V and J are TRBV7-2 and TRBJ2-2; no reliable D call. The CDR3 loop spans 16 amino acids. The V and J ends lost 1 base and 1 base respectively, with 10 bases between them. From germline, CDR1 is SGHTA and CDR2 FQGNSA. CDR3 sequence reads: CASSLGVSGNTGELFF. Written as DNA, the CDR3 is TGTGCCAGCAGCTTAGGGGTCAGTGGGAACACCGGGGAGCTGTTTTTT. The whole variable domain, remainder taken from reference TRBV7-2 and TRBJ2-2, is GAGVSQSPSNKVTEKGKDVELRCDPISGHTALYWYRQSLGQGLEFLIYFQGNSAPDKSGLPSDRFSAERTGGSVSTLTIQRTQQEDSAVYLCASSLGVSGNTGELFFGEGSRLTVL.

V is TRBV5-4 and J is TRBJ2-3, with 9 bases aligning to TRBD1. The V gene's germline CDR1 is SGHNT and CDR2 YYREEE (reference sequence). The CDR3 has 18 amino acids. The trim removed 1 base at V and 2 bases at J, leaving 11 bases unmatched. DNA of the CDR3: TGTGCCAGCAGCTTGCCCAATCACAGGGGGCTCTCCACAGATACGCAGTATTTT. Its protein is CASSLPNHRGLSTDTQYF.

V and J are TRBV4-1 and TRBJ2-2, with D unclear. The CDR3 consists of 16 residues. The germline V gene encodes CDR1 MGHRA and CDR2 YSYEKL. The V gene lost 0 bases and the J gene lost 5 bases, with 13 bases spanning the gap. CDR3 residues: CASSQERRTRTGELFF. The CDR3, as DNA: TGCGCCAGCAGCCAAGAGAGAAGGACCAGGACCGGGGAGCTGTTTTTT.

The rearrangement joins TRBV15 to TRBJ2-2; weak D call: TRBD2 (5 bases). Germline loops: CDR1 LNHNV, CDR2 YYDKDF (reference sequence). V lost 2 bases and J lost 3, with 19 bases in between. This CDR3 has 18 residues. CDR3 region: CATSRRTSKGADTGELFF. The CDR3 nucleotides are TGTGCCACCAGCAGACGCACCTCAAAGGGAGCGGACACCGGGGAGCTGTTTTTT.

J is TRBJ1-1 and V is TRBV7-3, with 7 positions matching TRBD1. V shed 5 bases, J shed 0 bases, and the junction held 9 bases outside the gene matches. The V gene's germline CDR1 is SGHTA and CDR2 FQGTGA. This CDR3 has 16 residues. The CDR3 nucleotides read TGTGCCAGCAGCCTGCCGGGACAGTTCATGAACACTGAAGCTTTCTTT. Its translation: CASSLPGQFMNTEAFF.

CDR3 DNA: TGTGCCAGCAGCTCGCGTCCGGGACTAGCGTCATACAATGAGCAGTTCTTC. This codes for CASSSRPGLASYNEQFF. V and J are TRBV7-2 and TRBJ2-1, with 10 bases that match TRBD2. CDR1 and CDR2 (germline): SGHTA, FQGNSA. The J segment lost 4 bases and the V segment lost 4 bases, leaving 10 bases of the junction unmatched. The CDR3 length is 17 residues. The variable domain in full, with the rest retrieved from reference TRBV7-2 and TRBJ2-1, is GAGVSQSPSNKVTEKGKDVELRCDPISGHTALYWYRQSLGQGLEFLIYFQGNSAPDKSGLPSDRFSAERTGGSVSTLTIQRTQQEDSAVYLCASSSRPGLASYNEQFFGPGTRLTVL.

DNA for the CDR3: TGCGCCAGCAGTGATGGGACAACGAACACCGGGGAGCTGTTTTTT. Protein: CASSDGTTNTGELFF. The chain uses TRBV10-1 and TRBJ2-2; TRBD1 is a possible D gene (6 bases). CDR1 and CDR2 from the germline V gene are WNHNN and SYGVQD (reference sequence). The V end lost 3 bases, the J end lost 0 bases, and 8 bases lay between the germline ends. This CDR3 is built from 15 residues.

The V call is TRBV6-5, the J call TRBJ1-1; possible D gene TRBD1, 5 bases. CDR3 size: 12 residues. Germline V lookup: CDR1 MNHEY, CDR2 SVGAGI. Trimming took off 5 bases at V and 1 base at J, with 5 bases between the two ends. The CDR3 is CASSQGNTEAFF. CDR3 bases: TGTGCCAGCAGTCAGGGGAACACTGAAGCTTTCTTT.

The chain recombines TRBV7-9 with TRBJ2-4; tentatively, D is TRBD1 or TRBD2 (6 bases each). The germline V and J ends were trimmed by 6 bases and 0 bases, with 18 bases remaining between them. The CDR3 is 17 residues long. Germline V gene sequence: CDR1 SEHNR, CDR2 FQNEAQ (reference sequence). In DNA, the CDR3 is TGTGCCAGCAGTTCCGTCTGGGGGGCTTTAGCCAAAAACATTCAGTACTTC. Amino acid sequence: CASSSVWGALAKNIQYF. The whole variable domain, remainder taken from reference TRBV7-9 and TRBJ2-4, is DTGVSQNPRHKITKRGQNVTFRCDPISEHNRLYWYRQTLGQGPEFLTYFQNEAQLEKSRLLSDRFSAERPKGSFSTLEIQRTEQGDSAMYLCASSSVWGALAKNIQYFGAGTRLSVL.

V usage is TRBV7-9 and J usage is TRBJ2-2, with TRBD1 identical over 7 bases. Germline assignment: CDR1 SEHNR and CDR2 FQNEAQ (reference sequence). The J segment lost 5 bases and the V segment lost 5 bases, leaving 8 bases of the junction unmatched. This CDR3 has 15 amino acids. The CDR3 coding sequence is TGTGCCAGCAGCGCAGACAGGGTGGTGACCGGGGAGCTGTTTTTT. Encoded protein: CASSADRVVTGELFF.

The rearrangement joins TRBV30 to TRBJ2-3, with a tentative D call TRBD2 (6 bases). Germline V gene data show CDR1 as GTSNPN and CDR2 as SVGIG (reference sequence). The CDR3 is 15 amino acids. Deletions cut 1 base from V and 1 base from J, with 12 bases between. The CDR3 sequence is CAWSDGGTGTDTQYF. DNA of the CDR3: TGTGCCTGGAGTGATGGAGGGACGGGCACAGATACGCAGTATTTT.

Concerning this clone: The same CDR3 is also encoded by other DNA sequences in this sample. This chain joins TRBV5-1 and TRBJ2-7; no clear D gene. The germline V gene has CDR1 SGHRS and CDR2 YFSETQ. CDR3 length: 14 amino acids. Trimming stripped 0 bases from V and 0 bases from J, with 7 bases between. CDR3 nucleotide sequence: TGCGCCAGCAGCTTGGGTCGGAGCTCCTACGAGCAGTACTTC. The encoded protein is CASSLGRSSYEQYF. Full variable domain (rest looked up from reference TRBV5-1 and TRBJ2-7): KAGVTQTPRYLIKTRGQQVTLSCSPISGHRSVSWYQQTPGQGLQFLFEYFSETQRNKGNFPGRFSGRQFSNSRSEMNVSTLELGDSALYLCASSLGRSSYEQYFGPGTRLTVT.

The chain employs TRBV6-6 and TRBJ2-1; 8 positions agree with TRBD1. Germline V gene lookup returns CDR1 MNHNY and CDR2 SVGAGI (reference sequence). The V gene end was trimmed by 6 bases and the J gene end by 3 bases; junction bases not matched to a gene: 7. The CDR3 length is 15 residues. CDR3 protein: CASSGQGFFYNEQFF. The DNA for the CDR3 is TGTGCCAGCAGCGGACAGGGATTCTTCTACAATGAGCAGTTCTTC.

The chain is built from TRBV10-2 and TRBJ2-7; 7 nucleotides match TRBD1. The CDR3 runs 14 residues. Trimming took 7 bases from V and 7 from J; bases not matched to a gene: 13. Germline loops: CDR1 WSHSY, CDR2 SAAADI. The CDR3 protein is CASIPDRVTEEQYF. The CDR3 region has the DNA TGCGCCAGCATTCCCGACAGGGTAACGGAAGAGCAGTACTTC.

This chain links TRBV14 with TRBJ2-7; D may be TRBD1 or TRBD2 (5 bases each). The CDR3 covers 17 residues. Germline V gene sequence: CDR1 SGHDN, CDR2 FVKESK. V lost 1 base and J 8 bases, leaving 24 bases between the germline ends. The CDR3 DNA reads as TGTGCCAGCAGCCAAGGGCATAAACCGGGACGGCCGGGGAAGCAGTACTTC. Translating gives CASSQGHKPGRPGKQYF. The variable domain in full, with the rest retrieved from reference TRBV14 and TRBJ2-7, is EAGVTQFPSHSVIEKGQTVTLRCDPISGHDNLYWYRRVMGKEIKFLLHFVKESKQDESGMPNNRFLAERTGGTYSTLKVQPAELEDSGVYFCASSQGHKPGRPGKQYFGPGTRLTVT.

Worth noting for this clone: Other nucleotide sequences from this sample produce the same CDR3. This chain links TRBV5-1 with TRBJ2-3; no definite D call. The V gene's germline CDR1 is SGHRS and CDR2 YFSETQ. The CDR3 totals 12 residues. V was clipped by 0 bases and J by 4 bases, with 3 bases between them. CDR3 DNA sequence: TGCGCCAGCAGCTTGGCTCCAGATACGCAGTATTTT. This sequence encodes CASSLAPDTQYF.

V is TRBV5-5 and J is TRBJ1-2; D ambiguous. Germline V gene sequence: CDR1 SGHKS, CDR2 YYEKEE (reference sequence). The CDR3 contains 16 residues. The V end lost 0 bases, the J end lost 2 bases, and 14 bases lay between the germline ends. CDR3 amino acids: CASSLGVVGYNYGYTF. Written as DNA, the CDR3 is TGTGCCAGCAGCTTGGGGGTCGTGGGATACAACTATGGCTACACCTTC. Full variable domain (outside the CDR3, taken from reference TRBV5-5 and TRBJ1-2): DAGVTQSPTHLIKTRGQQVTLRCSPISGHKSVSWYQQVLGQGPQFIFQYYEKEERGRGNFPDRFSARQFPNYSSELNVNALLLGDSALYLCASSLGVVGYNYGYTFGSGTRLTVV.

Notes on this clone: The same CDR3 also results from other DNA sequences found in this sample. CDR3 coding DNA: TGTGCCAGCAGCCGGGACAGCAATCAGCCCCAGCATTTT. Translated: CASSRDSNQPQHF. V and J are TRBV5-4 and TRBJ1-5, with D tentatively TRBD1 (5 bases). V was pared by 4 bases and J by 1 base, with 6 bases between. The CDR3 has 13 residues. From germline, CDR1 is SGHNT and CDR2 YYREEE (reference sequence).